The T cell receptor beta chain under discussion was sequenced for a study of shared clonotypes between healthy human individuals. Points on this clone: This sample includes further DNA sequences coding for the same CDR3.

CDR1 and CDR2 (germline): MNHEY, SMNVEV (reference sequence). The trim removed 3 bases at V and 4 bases at J, leaving 5 bases unmatched. The CDR3 consists of 14 residues. Sequencing used immunoSEQ multiplex PCR; TCRdb keeps in-frame clones, though not all of them. Of a few million clones detected, more than 85% appear once; the ten largest clones hold 0.39%. The rearrangement joins TRBV27 to TRBJ1-2; 7 nucleotides align to TRBD1. Sample: naive CD4+ T cells from PBMCs. The sample's subset: CD45RA+ positively selected. The receptor was derived from a man aged 18 to 29 in good health. Some clones in this sample may be carry-over from other donors' samples. Written as DNA, the CDR3 is TGTGCCAGCAGTTTCCGGGACAGTCCCTATGGCTACACCTTC. As protein: CASSFRDSPYGYTF.